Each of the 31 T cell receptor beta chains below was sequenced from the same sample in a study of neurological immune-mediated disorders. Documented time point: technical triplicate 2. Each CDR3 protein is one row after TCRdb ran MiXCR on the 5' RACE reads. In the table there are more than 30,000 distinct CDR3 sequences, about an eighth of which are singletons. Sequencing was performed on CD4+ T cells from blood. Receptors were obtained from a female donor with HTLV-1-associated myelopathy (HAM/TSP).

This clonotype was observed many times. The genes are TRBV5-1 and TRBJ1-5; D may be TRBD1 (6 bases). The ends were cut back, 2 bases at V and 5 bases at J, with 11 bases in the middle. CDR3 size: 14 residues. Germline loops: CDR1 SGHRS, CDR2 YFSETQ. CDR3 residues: CASSLTGPHQPQHF. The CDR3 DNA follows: TGCGCCAGCAGCTTAACAGGGCCCCATCAGCCCCAGCATTTT.

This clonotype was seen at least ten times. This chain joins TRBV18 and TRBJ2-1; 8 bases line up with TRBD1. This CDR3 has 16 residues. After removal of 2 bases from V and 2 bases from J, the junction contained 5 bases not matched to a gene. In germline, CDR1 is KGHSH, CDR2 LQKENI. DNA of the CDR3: TGTGCCAGCTCACCAAGGAACAGGGGGACCTACAATGAGCAGTTCTTC. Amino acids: CASSPRNRGTYNEQFF.

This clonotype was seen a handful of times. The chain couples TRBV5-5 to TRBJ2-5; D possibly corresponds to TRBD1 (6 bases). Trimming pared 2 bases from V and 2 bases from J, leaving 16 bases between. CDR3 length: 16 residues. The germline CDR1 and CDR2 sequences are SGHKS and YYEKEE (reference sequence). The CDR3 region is CASSFRRRGTQETQYF. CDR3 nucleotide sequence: TGTGCCAGCAGCTTCCGTCGCCGAGGGACACAAGAGACCCAGTACTTC.

The CDR3 sequence is CSVVDKISYEQYF. The CDR3 DNA reads as TGCAGCGTTGTGGACAAGATCTCTTACGAGCAGTACTTC. The chain carries TRBV29-1 and TRBJ2-7; possibly TRBD1 for D (5 bases). Trimming shortened V by 4 bases and J by 4 bases, and 14 bases separated the two germline ends. The CDR3 sequence is 13 residues long. CDR1 and CDR2 from the germline V gene are SQVTM and ANQGSEA.

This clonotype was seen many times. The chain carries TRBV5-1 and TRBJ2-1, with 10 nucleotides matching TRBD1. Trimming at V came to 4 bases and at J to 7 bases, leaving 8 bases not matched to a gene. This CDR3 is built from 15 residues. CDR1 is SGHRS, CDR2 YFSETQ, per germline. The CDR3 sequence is CASSPDRGRLNEQFF. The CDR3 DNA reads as TGCGCCAGCAGCCCCGACAGGGGGCGATTAAATGAGCAGTTCTTC.

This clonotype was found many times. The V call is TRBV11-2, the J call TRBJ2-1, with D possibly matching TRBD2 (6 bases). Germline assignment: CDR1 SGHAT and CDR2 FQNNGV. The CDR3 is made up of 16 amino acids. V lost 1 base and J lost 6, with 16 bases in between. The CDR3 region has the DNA TGTGCCAGCAGCTTAGCAGGGACTCAAGCGGGCAATGAGCAGTTCTTC. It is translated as CASSLAGTQAGNEQFF.

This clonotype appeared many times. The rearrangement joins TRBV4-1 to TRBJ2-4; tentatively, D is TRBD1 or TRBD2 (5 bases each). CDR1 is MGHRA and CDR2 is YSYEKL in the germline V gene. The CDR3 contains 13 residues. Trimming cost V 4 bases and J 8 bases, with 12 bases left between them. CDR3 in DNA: TGCGCCAGCAGCCCGGGACCCAGGGACATTCAGTACTTC. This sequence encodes CASSPGPRDIQYF.

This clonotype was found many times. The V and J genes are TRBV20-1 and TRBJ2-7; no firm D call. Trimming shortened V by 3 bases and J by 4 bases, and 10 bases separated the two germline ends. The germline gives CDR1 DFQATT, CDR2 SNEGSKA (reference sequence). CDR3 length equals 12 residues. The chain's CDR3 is CSARLGQYEQYF. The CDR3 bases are TGCAGTGCTAGGTTGGGTCAGTACGAGCAGTACTTC.

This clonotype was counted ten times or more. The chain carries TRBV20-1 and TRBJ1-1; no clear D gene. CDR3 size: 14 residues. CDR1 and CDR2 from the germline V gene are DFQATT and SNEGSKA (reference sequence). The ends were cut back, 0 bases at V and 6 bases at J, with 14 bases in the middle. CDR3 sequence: CSARDHRGNAEAFF. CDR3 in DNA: TGCAGTGCTAGAGATCATCGGGGTAACGCTGAAGCTTTCTTT.

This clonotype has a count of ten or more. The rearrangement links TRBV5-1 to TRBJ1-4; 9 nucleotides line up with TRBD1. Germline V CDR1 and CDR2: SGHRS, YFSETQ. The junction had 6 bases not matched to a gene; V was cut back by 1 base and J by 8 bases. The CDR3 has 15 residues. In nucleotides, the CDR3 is TGCGCCAGCAGCTTGTACGGGACAGGGTCCGAAAAACTGTTTTTT. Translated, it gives CASSLYGTGSEKLFF.

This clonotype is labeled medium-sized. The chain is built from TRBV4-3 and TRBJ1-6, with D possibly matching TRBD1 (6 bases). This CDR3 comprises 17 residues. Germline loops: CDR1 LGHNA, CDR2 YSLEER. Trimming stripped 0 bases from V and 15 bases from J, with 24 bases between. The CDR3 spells CASSQDPPGQSRGNLHF. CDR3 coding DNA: TGCGCCAGCAGCCAAGATCCGCCCGGACAGTCACGCGGAAACCTCCACTTT.

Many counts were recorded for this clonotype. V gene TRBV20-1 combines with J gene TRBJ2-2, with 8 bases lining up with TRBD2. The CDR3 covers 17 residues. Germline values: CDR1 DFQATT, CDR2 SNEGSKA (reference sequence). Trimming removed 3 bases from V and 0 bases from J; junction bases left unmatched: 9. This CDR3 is CSARPGLGFANTGELFF. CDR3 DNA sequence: TGCAGTGCTAGGCCGGGACTAGGGTTCGCGAACACCGGGGAGCTGTTTTTT.

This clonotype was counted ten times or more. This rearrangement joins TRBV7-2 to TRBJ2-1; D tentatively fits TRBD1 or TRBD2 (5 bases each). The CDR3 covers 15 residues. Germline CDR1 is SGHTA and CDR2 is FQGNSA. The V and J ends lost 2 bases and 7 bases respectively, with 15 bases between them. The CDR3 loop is CASSLTVAGTNEQFF. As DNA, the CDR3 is TGTGCCAGCAGCTTAACCGTGGCAGGGACGAATGAGCAGTTCTTC.

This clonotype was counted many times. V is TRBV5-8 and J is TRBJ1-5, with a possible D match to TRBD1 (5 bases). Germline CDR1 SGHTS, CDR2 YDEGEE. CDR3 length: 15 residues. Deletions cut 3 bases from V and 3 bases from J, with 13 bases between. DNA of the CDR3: TGTGCCAGCAGCTCAGGAGACAGTTACAATCAGCCCCAGCATTTT. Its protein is CASSSGDSYNQPQHF.

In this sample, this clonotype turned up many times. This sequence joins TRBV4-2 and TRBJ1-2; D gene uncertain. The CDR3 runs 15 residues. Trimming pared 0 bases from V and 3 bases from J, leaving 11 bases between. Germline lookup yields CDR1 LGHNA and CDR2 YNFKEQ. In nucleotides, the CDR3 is TGTGCCAGCAGCCAAGATCTGAGAAAAGACTATGGCTACACCTTC. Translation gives CASSQDLRKDYGYTF.

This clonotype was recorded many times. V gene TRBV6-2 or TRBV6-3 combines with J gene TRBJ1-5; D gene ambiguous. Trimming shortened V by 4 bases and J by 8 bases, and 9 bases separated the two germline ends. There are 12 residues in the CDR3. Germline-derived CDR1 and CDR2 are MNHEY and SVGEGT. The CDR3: CASSFPRKPQHF. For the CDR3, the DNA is TGTGCCAGCAGTTTTCCTCGGAAGCCCCAGCATTTT.

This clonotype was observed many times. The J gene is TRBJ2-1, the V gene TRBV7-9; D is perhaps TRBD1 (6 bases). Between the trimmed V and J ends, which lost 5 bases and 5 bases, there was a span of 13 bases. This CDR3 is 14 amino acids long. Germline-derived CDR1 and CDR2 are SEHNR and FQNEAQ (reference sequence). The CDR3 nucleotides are TGTGCCAGCAGCATGGGGACAACCAACAATGAGCAGTTCTTC. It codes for CASSMGTTNNEQFF.

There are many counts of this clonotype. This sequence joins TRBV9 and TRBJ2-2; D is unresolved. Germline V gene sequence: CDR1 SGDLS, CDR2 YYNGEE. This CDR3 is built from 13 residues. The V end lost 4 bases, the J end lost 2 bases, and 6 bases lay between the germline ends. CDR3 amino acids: CASSPINTGELFF. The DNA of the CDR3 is TGTGCCAGCAGCCCTATAAACACCGGGGAGCTGTTTTTT.

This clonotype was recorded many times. This CDR3 is CSARDPRRGGAGTEAFF. CDR3 nucleotides: TGCAGTGCTAGAGATCCTAGGAGGGGGGGGGCAGGTACTGAAGCTTTCTTT. The V call is TRBV20-1, the J call TRBJ1-1; D may be TRBD1 (6 bases). CDR1 DFQATT and CDR2 SNEGSKA come from the germline V gene (reference sequence). This CDR3 spans 17 amino acids. V gave up 0 bases and J gave up 5 bases, with 22 bases separating them.

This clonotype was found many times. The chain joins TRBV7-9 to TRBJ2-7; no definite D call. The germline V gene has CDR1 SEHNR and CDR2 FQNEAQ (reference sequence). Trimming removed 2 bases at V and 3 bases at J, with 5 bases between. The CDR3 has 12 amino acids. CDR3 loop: CASSLNGYEQYF. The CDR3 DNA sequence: TGTGCCAGCAGCTTAAACGGCTACGAGCAGTACTTC.

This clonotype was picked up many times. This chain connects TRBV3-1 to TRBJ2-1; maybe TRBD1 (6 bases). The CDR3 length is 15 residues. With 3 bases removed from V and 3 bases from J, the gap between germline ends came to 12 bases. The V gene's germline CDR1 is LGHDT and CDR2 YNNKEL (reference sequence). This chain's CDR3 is CASSQKGVDYNEQFF. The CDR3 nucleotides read TGTGCCAGCAGCCAGAAGGGGGTGGACTACAATGAGCAGTTCTTC.

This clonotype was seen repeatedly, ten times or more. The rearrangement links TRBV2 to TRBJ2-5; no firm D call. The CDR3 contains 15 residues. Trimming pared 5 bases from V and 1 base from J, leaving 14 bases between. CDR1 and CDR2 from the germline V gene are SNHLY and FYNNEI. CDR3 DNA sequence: TGTGCCAGCAGTTTTCTGAGTTCGGGCCAAGAGACCCAGTACTTC. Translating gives CASSFLSSGQETQYF.

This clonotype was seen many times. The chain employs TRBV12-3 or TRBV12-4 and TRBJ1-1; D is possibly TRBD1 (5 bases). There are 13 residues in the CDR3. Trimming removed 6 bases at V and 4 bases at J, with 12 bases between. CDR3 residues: CASRTKGATEAFF. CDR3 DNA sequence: TGTGCCAGCAGAACAAAAGGGGCCACTGAAGCTTTCTTT.

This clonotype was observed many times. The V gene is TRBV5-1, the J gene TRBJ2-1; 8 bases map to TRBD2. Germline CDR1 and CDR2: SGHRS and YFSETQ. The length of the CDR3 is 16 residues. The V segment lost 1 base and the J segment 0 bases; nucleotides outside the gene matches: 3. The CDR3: CASSLSGSSSYNEQFF. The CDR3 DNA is TGCGCCAGCAGCTTGAGCGGGAGCAGCTCCTACAATGAGCAGTTCTTC.

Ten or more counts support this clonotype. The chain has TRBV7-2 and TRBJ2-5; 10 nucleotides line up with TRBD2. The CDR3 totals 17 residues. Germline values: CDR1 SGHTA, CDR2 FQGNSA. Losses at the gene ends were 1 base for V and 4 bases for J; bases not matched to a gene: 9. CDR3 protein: CASSLGLAGGWVETQYF. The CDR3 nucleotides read TGTGCCAGCAGCTTAGGGTTAGCGGGGGGATGGGTAGAGACCCAGTACTTC.

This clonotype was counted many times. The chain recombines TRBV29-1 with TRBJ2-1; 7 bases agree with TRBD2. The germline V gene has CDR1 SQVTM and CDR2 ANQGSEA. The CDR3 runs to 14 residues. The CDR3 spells CSASVAGLYNEQFF. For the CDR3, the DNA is TGCAGTGCCTCAGTAGCGGGCCTTTACAATGAGCAGTTCTTC.

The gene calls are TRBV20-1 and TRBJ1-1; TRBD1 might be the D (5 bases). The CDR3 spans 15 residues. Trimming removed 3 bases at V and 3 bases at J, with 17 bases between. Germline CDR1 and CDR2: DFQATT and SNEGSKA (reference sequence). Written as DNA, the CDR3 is TGCAGTGCTAGCACCCCCGGGGGGACTGACACTGAAGCTTTCTTT. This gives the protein CSASTPGGTDTEAFF.

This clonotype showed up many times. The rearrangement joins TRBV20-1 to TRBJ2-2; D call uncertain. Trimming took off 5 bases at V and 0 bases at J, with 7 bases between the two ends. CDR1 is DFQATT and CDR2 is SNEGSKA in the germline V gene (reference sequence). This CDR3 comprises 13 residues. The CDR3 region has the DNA TGCAGTGCTGCTAGGGCGAACACCGGGGAGCTGTTTTTT. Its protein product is CSAARANTGELFF.

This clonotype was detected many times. The CDR3 DNA follows: TGTGCCAGCAGCACAAGGACAGGGCCCAATCAGCCCCAGCATTTT. Protein sequence: CASSTRTGPNQPQHF. This chain connects TRBV7-2 to TRBJ1-5, with TRBD1 identical over 8 bases. This CDR3 spans 15 amino acids. With 5 bases clipped from V and 3 bases from J, the junction kept 6 bases outside the gene matches. Germline-derived CDR1 and CDR2 are SGHTA and FQGNSA.

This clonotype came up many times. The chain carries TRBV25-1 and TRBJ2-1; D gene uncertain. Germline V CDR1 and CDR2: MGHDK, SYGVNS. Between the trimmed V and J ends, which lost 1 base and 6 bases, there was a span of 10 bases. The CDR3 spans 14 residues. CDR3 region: CASSESGRGNEQFF. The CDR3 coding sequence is TGTGCCAGCAGTGAATCTGGTCGCGGCAATGAGCAGTTCTTC. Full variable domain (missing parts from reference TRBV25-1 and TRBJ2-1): EADIYQTPRYLVIGTGKKITLECSQTMGHDKMYWYQQDPGMELHLIHYSYGVNSTEKGDLSSESTVSRIRTEHFPLTLESARPSHTSQYLCASSESGRGNEQFFGPGTRLTVL.

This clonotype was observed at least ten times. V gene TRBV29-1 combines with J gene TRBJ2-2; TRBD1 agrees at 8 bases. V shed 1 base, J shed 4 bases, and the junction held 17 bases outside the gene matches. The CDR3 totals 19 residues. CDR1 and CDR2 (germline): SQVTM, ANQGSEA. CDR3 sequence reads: CSVEVSSGGSEWSTGELFF. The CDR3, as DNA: TGCAGCGTTGAAGTCTCGTCAGGGGGCTCGGAGTGGTCCACCGGGGAGCTGTTTTTT.